A selection of T cell receptor beta chains follows, all from one sample in a study of blood T cell repertoires in COVID-19. Clones were read by immunoSEQ multiplex PCR, and TCRdb kept only the in-frame ones, dropping some. This sample has some 58,000 clones, with approximately 87% found just once. Source material: peripheral blood. The receptors shown here come from a man aged 45-65 years with acute or convalescent COVID-19. The CDR3 runs from the conserved cysteine through the conserved F or W.

cdr3_aa | j_call | v_call
CASSASTGSLTEAFF | TRBJ1-1 | TRBV28
CASSFGTGVPNGYTF | TRBJ1-2 | TRBV7-6
CAIRTSGGFEQFF | TRBJ2-1 | TRBV10-3
CACQRTDSYEQYF | TRBJ2-7 | TRBV7-2
CASSFEGVNYEQYF | TRBJ2-7 | TRBV28
CASYHGGMAFF | TRBJ1-1 | TRBV27
CASRLPLGDRVGFGYTF | TRBJ1-2 | TRBV28
CASSLNPGTEAFF | TRBJ1-1 | TRBV7-3
CASSQGLAGGETQYF | TRBJ2-5 | TRBV13
CASSPRGSYGYTF | TRBJ1-2 | TRBV27
CASSLRGGADNEQFF | TRBJ2-1 | TRBV11-3
CASTPLGGRYTEAFF | TRBJ1-1 | TRBV14
CASSVPGLATGELFF | TRBJ2-2 | TRBV9
CASSVTSVTFF | TRBJ1-1 | TRBV10-2
CSVAGQGFSGANVLTF | TRBJ2-6 | TRBV29-1
CASSPQGVGELFF | TRBJ2-2 | TRBV3-1/TRBV3-2
CASGTASSYEQYF | TRBJ2-7 | TRBV7-2
CASKRGSSGANVLTF | TRBJ2-6 | TRBV5-4
CASSNARTGPGEQYF | TRBJ2-7 | TRBV19
CASSSRGGGELFF | TRBJ2-2 | TRBV6-1
CASSLGSRTYEQYF | TRBJ2-7 | TRBV11-2
CASSQGARNEQYF | TRBJ2-7 | TRBV14
CASSQDSGDQPQHF | TRBJ1-5 | TRBV3-1/TRBV3-2
CASSSIDLANYGYTF | TRBJ1-2 | TRBV9
CASSDRIDSNSPLHF | TRBJ1-6 | TRBV2
CASSTPGQGTDTQYF | TRBJ2-3 | TRBV7-9
CASSALSDSQTYF | TRBJ2-7 | TRBV9
CASSPHLASGYNEQFF | TRBJ2-1 | TRBV7-3
CASSPAGQVFSYEQYF | TRBJ2-7 | TRBV16
CASSDRQGRDEQYF | TRBJ2-7 | TRBV11-3
CATSRDYRDSSYEQYF | TRBJ2-7 | TRBV15
CASSEALRAGATDTQYF | TRBJ2-3 | TRBV2
CASSLAGLGNTEAFF | TRBJ1-1 | TRBV11-2
CASSVAPTIDQPQHF | TRBJ1-5 | TRBV9
CSVAKPDRVGDGYTF | TRBJ1-2 | TRBV29-1
CASSVLAGGADTQYF | TRBJ2-3 | TRBV9
CAWSAGQGRNQPQHF | TRBJ1-5 | TRBV30
CASTRAGGLASTDTQYF | TRBJ2-3 | TRBV4-1
CASSRDSVEANEQFF | TRBJ2-1 | TRBV7-3
CASSIPRTGGNTEAFF | TRBJ1-1 | TRBV19
CASKMTGAWQPQHF | TRBJ1-5 | TRBV28